Listed below are T cell receptor beta chains from one sample, sequenced in a study of blood T cell repertoires in COVID-19. Data came from immunoSEQ multiplex PCR; TCRdb stores just in-frame clones and leaves some out. Here the sample spans about 99,000 clones, 84% being singletons. The source material was peripheral blood. Receptor source: a man in his sixties or seventies with active or convalescent COVID-19. CDR3s include the opening cysteine and the closing phenylalanine or tryptophan. D genes are given only for firm matches. Rows may omit the clone size; those that give it use once, few, many or a size class.

abundance: -; d_gene: -; j_gene: TRBJ2-5; len: 17; v_gene: TRBV30; CDR3aa: CAWSVRRGPGGQETQYF; CDR3nt: TGTGCCTGGAGTGTACGGCGGGGCCCCGGGGGTCAAGAGACCCAGTACTTC
abundance: -; d_gene: TRBD2; j_gene: TRBJ2-1; len: 18; v_gene: TRBV3-1/TRBV3-2; CDR3aa: CASSQDLSSGGWGNEQFF; CDR3nt: TGTGCCAGCAGCCAAGATCTTTCCAGCGGGGGGTGGGGCAATGAGCAGTTCTTC
abundance: -; d_gene: -; j_gene: TRBJ2-7; len: 14; v_gene: TRBV7-8; CDR3aa: CASSWGLEQYEQYF; CDR3nt: TGTGCCAGCAGCTGGGGGCTGGAGCAGTACGAGCAGTACTTC
abundance: -; d_gene: TRBD2; j_gene: TRBJ2-1; len: 14; v_gene: TRBV11-1; CDR3aa: CASSQLLAGGPLFF; CDR3nt: TGTGCCAGCAGCCAGCTTCTAGCGGGGGGGCCTCTGTTCTTC
abundance: -; d_gene: -; j_gene: TRBJ2-4; len: 14; v_gene: TRBV5-5; CDR3aa: CASSLAAGLDIQYF; CDR3nt: TGTGCCAGCAGCTTGGCAGCCGGGTTGGACATTCAGTACTTC
abundance: once; d_gene: TRBD1; j_gene: TRBJ2-1; len: 18; v_gene: TRBV7-8; CDR3aa: CASSLGLQTGTLLDEQFF; CDR3nt: TGTGCCAGCAGCTTAGGCCTACAGACAGGGACCCTTTTGGATGAGCAGTTCTTC
abundance: few; d_gene: TRBD2; j_gene: TRBJ2-7; len: 13; v_gene: TRBV10-3; CDR3aa: CAISGDLAGEQYF; CDR3nt: TGTGCCATCAGTGGGGACTTAGCGGGCGAGCAGTACTTC
abundance: -; d_gene: -; j_gene: TRBJ2-1; len: 15; v_gene: TRBV11-3; CDR3aa: CASSLGPIGGYEQFF; CDR3nt: TGTGCCAGCAGCTTAGGGCCCATTGGAGGGTACGAGCAGTTCTTC
abundance: -; d_gene: -; j_gene: TRBJ2-1; len: 13; v_gene: TRBV18; CDR3aa: CASSSDRDIEQFF; CDR3nt: TGTGCCAGCTCATCAGACCGGGACATTGAGCAGTTCTTC
abundance: -; d_gene: -; j_gene: TRBJ1-4; len: 15; v_gene: TRBV28; CDR3aa: CASSPGGRLGEKLFF; CDR3nt: TGTGCCAGCAGCCCCGGGGGGCGACTCGGGGAAAAACTGTTTTTT
abundance: -; d_gene: -; j_gene: TRBJ1-1; len: 13; v_gene: TRBV2; CDR3aa: CASSELPNTEAFF; CDR3nt: TGTGCCAGCAGTGAACTCCCGAACACTGAAGCTTTCTTT
abundance: -; d_gene: TRBD2; j_gene: TRBJ2-3; len: 15; v_gene: TRBV28; CDR3aa: CASPPAGDRTDTQYF; CDR3nt: TGTGCCAGCCCACCGGCGGGGGACCGCACAGATACGCAGTATTTT
abundance: -; d_gene: -; j_gene: TRBJ2-1; len: 14; v_gene: TRBV19; CDR3aa: CASSIQGSFTEQFF; CDR3nt: TGTGCCAGTAGTATACAGGGGTCTTTTACTGAGCAGTTCTTC
abundance: -; d_gene: -; j_gene: TRBJ1-2; len: 13; v_gene: TRBV7-9; CDR3aa: CASSVQANYGYTF; CDR3nt: TGTGCCAGCAGCGTACAGGCGAACTATGGCTACACCTTC
abundance: -; d_gene: -; j_gene: TRBJ1-3; len: 15; v_gene: TRBV18; CDR3aa: CASSPRRDSGNTIYF; CDR3nt: TGTGCCAGCTCACCAAGACGGGACTCTGGAAACACCATATATTTT
abundance: -; d_gene: -; j_gene: TRBJ2-7; len: 14; v_gene: TRBV5-4; CDR3aa: CASSLLGREREQYF; CDR3nt: TGTGCCAGCAGCTTATTAGGCAGGGAACGCGAGCAGTACTTC
abundance: -; d_gene: TRBD2; j_gene: TRBJ2-3; len: 14; v_gene: TRBV4-1; CDR3aa: CASSSGLVIDTQYF; CDR3nt: TGCGCCAGCAGTAGTGGACTAGTTATAGATACGCAGTATTTT
abundance: -; d_gene: TRBD2; j_gene: TRBJ2-5; len: 16; v_gene: TRBV15; CDR3aa: CATSREASGRIETQYF; CDR3nt: TGTGCCACCAGCAGAGAGGCTAGCGGGAGGATAGAGACCCAGTACTTC